This note documents a single T cell receptor beta chain sequence. This sample stems from a study of blood T cell repertoires in COVID-19. Study background: Italy, Spain and the United States were the sources of the convalescent and acute COVID-19 samples. From T cells, B-cell-depleted T cells, or PBMCs came the material, which was cDNA or gDNA.

The CDR3 is made up of 13 amino acids. Per the germline V gene, CDR1 is LGHNA and CDR2 is YSLEER. The germline V and J ends were trimmed by 1 base and 3 bases, with 6 bases remaining between them. Clones were sequenced by immunoSEQ multiplex PCR, and TCRdb holds only the in-frame ones, with some missing. Here the sample spans 650,000 to 800,000 clones, around 89% being singletons. The J gene is TRBJ1-2, the V gene TRBV4-3; weak D call: TRBD1 (5 bases). This TCR came from a woman between 18 and 29 years old with acute or convalescent COVID-19. The sequencing sample was made of peripheral blood. For the CDR3, the DNA is TGCGCCAGCAGCCAAGCCAGGGACTATGGCTACACCTTC. Its translation is CASSQARDYGYTF.